This entry lists 29 T cell receptor beta chains sequenced from one sample in a study of T cell repertoires in urothelial bladder cancer. TCRdb's copy holds only in-frame clones and misses some; the assay was immunoSEQ multiplex PCR. The sample has 13,000 or so clones, 55% to 80% seen once. The specimen was tumor-infiltrating cells from bladder cancer. The receptor set was obtained from a human donor with urothelial carcinoma.

Only a few counts were recorded for this clone. V is TRBV7-9 and J is TRBJ2-1; 7 bases line up with TRBD2. Germline V gives CDR1 SEHNR, CDR2 FQNEAQ (reference sequence). The CDR3 extends over 13 amino acids. Trimming cost V 5 bases and J 9 bases; bases outside gene matches: 7. CDR3 sequence: CASSQRAGREQFF. In nucleotides, the CDR3 is TGTGCCAGCAGCCAACGAGCGGGGCGTGAGCAGTTCTTC. Full variable domain (missing parts from reference TRBV7-9 and TRBJ2-1): DTGVSQNPRHKITKRGQNVTFRCDPISEHNRLYWYRQTLGQGPEFLTYFQNEAQLEKSRLLSDRFSAERPKGSFSTLEIQRTEQGDSAMYLCASSQRAGREQFFGPGTRLTVL.

The rearrangement uses TRBV6-1 and TRBJ2-5; TRBD2 agrees at 7 bases. Per germline, CDR1 MNHNS and CDR2 SASEGT. There are 15 residues in the CDR3. V dropped 9 bases and J dropped 6; count of bases not matched to a gene: 16. CDR3 residues: CASSVPSGNLQTQYF. CDR3 bases: TGTGCCAGTTCTGTCCCGAGCGGGAACCTACAGACCCAGTACTTC.

The chain couples TRBV7-9 to TRBJ1-2; 7 bases match TRBD1. V trimming: 2 bases; J trimming: 3 bases; junction bases outside the gene matches: 6. The germline V gene encodes CDR1 SEHNR and CDR2 FQNEAQ (reference sequence). CDR3 length: 15 amino acids. The CDR3 reads CASSLNLGGYYGYTF. CDR3 nucleotide sequence: TGTGCCAGCAGCTTAAACTTAGGGGGCTACTATGGCTACACCTTC.

The table lists this clone with a few counts. This chain uses TRBV7-9 with TRBJ1-4; 7 bases map to TRBD1. CDR3 length: 16 residues. Trimming took 2 bases from V and 1 from J; bases not matched to a gene: 4. Germline CDR1 reads SEHNR; CDR2 reads FQNEAQ (reference sequence). CDR3 nucleotide sequence: TGTGCCAGCAGCTTATGGCAGGGGGAAACTAATGAAAAACTGTTTTTT. Protein: CASSLWQGETNEKLFF.

The chain recombines TRBV6-6 with TRBJ1-2; possibly TRBD1 for D (6 bases). Germline V lookup: CDR1 MNHNY, CDR2 SVGAGI (reference sequence). Between the trimmed V and J ends, which lost 2 bases and 8 bases, there was a span of 12 bases. This CDR3 region has 13 residues. CDR3 sequence reads: CASSYGGGNGYTF. CDR3 sequence (DNA): TGTGCCAGCAGTTACGGTGGGGGCAACGGCTACACCTTC.

The CDR3 loop is CASRTGPAGETQYF. DNA of the CDR3: TGCGCCAGCAGGACAGGTCCCGCGGGAGAGACCCAGTACTTC. This chain joins TRBV5-1 and TRBJ2-5, with D possibly TRBD1 on 6 matching bases. CDR1 is SGHRS and CDR2 is YFSETQ in the germline V gene. With 5 bases removed from V and 4 bases from J, the gap between germline ends came to 15 bases. The CDR3 is made up of 14 amino acids.

The chain combines TRBV4-2 with TRBJ1-2; no definite D call. The CDR3 is 16 residues long. From germline, CDR1 is LGHNA and CDR2 YNFKEQ. V shed 0 bases and J shed 5 bases, with 16 bases lying between them. CDR3 DNA: TGTGCCAGCAGCCAAGATGGGTCTGATTATGGGTATGGCTACACCTTC. It specifies CASSQDGSDYGYGYTF.

This chain links TRBV7-2 with TRBJ2-5; TRBD1 or TRBD2 may be the D gene (6 bases each). The CDR3 contains 15 residues. Between the trimmed V and J ends, which lost 1 base and 2 bases, there was a span of 11 bases. Germline loops: CDR1 SGHTA, CDR2 FQGNSA. The CDR3 loop is CASSLGGALQETQYF. The CDR3 bases are TGTGCCAGCAGCTTAGGGGGGGCCCTTCAAGAGACCCAGTACTTC.

This chain connects TRBV7-9 to TRBJ1-5; 10 bases fit TRBD1. The germline V gene encodes CDR1 SEHNR and CDR2 FQNEAQ (reference sequence). After removal of 5 bases from V and 9 bases from J, the junction contained 7 bases not matched to a gene. The CDR3 contains 14 residues. DNA for the CDR3: TGTGCCAGCAGCCCGGGACAGGGGAGGCCGCCCCAGCATTTT. Translating it yields CASSPGQGRPPQHF.

This clone qualifies as medium-sized. V is TRBV7-2 and J is TRBJ1-2; 7 nucleotides agree with TRBD1. With 5 bases clipped from V and 8 bases from J, the junction kept 8 bases outside the gene matches. Germline loops: CDR1 SGHTA, CDR2 FQGNSA. There are 13 residues in the CDR3. The CDR3 nucleotides read TGTGCCAGCAGCATGAGACAGGGCGAGGGCTACACCTTC. Amino acids: CASSMRQGEGYTF. Filled out from reference TRBV7-2 and TRBJ1-2, the complete variable domain reads GAGVSQSPSNKVTEKGKDVELRCDPISGHTALYWYRQSLGQGLEFLIYFQGNSAPDKSGLPSDRFSAERTGGSVSTLTIQRTQQEDSAVYLCASSMRQGEGYTFGSGTRLTVV.

The chain employs TRBV9 and TRBJ1-3, with unresolved D. V lost 2 bases, J lost 7 bases, and 10 bases lay in between. The CDR3 is made up of 13 amino acids. Germline V CDR1 and CDR2: SGDLS, YYNGEE. The DNA of the CDR3 is TGTGCCAGCAGCGTCTCCAGAGGGAACACCATATATTTT. It is translated as CASSVSRGNTIYF.

The chain combines TRBV11-3 with TRBJ2-7; D possibly matches TRBD1 or TRBD2 (5 bases each). CDR3 size: 15 residues. V shed 6 bases and J shed 3 bases, with 18 bases lying between them. Germline CDR1 is SGHNT and CDR2 is YENEEA. DNA of the CDR3: TGTGCCAGCAGTGTATCGCTCCCTGGGGGCTACGAGCAGTACTTC. It codes for CASSVSLPGGYEQYF.

This sequence joins TRBV7-6 and TRBJ2-2, with D tentatively TRBD1 (5 bases). The germline V gene encodes CDR1 SGHVS and CDR2 FNYEAQ. V was trimmed by 5 bases and J by 2 bases, leaving 9 bases between them. The CDR3 has 14 residues. This CDR3 is CASSADSNTGELFF. The CDR3 DNA sequence: TGTGCCAGCAGCGCCGACAGCAACACCGGGGAGCTGTTTTTT. The full variable domain, its missing parts supplied by reference TRBV7-6 and TRBJ2-2, is GAGVSQSPRYKVTKRGQDVALRCDPISGHVSLYWYRQALGQGPEFLTYFNYEAQQDKSGLPNDRFSAERPEGSISTLTIQRTEQRDSAMYRCASSADSNTGELFFGEGSRLTVL.

This clone was recorded only once. V is TRBV6-1 and J is TRBJ2-5; unclear D gene. CDR1 is MNHNS, CDR2 SASEGT, per germline. The CDR3 totals 15 residues. V shed 0 bases and J shed 5 bases, with 13 bases lying between them. The CDR3: CASSEALQRRETQYF. In nucleotides, the CDR3 is TGTGCCAGCAGTGAAGCGCTTCAGAGACGGGAGACCCAGTACTTC.

The gene calls are TRBV2 and TRBJ2-3; TRBD2 matches at 8 bases. The CDR3 sequence is 16 residues long. With 2 bases clipped from V and 3 bases from J, the junction kept 7 bases outside the gene matches. Germline V gene lookup returns CDR1 SNHLY and CDR2 FYNNEI. The CDR3 loop reads CASSERSLAGTDTQYF. For the CDR3, the DNA is TGTGCCAGCAGTGAAAGGTCCCTAGCGGGTACAGATACGCAGTATTTT.

The J gene is TRBJ2-1, the V gene TRBV9; the D gene could be TRBD1 or TRBD2 (5 bases each). Germline loops: CDR1 SGDLS, CDR2 YYNGEE. The CDR3 is made up of 15 amino acids. The V gene lost 3 bases and the J gene lost 4 bases, with 14 bases spanning the gap. The CDR3 nucleotides are TGTGCCAGCAGCGAAACGGGGCTCCCATACAATGAGCAGTTCTTC. Protein: CASSETGLPYNEQFF.

The chain recombines TRBV7-2 with TRBJ2-2; possible D gene TRBD1, 5 bases. The CDR3 is 15 amino acids. V dropped 1 base and J dropped 3 bases, with 9 bases sitting between them. Germline lookup yields CDR1 SGHTA and CDR2 FQGNSA. CDR3 protein: CASSLEGADTGELFF. The DNA of the CDR3 is TGTGCCAGCAGCTTAGAAGGGGCGGACACCGGGGAGCTGTTTTTT.

This chain links TRBV19 with TRBJ1-6; D might be TRBD1 (5 bases). Trimming pared 5 bases from V and 0 bases from J, leaving 11 bases between. This CDR3 has 16 amino acids. Per germline, CDR1 LNHDA and CDR2 SQIVND (reference sequence). In DNA form, the CDR3 reads TGTGCCAGTAGTCGGGACCCAAGCTCCTATAATTCACCCCTCCACTTT. This gives the protein CASSRDPSSYNSPLHF.

The chain carries TRBV19 and TRBJ1-1; no firm D call. CDR1 is LNHDA and CDR2 is SQIVND in the germline V gene (reference sequence). This CDR3 has 13 residues. The V gene lost 0 bases and the J gene lost 7 bases, with 9 bases spanning the gap. The CDR3 sequence: CASSIDRANEAFF. The DNA of the CDR3 is TGTGCCAGTAGTATAGATCGCGCCAATGAAGCTTTCTTT.

This clone was detected a few times. The V and J genes are TRBV7-2 and TRBJ1-3; TRBD1 might be the D (5 bases). Germline V CDR1 and CDR2: SGHTA, FQGNSA. The CDR3 sequence is 15 residues long. Trimming took 2 bases from V and 0 from J, leaving 8 bases between them. For the CDR3, the DNA is TGTGCCAGCAGCTTACAGGGCTCCTCTGGAAACACCATATATTTT. Translated: CASSLQGSSGNTIYF.

J is TRBJ1-2 and V is TRBV9; 7 positions agree with TRBD1. The V and J ends lost 4 bases and 7 bases, in that order; junction bases with no gene match: 16. Germline V CDR1 and CDR2: SGDLS, YYNGEE. This CDR3 is 16 amino acids long. CDR3 nucleotides: TGTGCCAGCAGCCCCCGAGAGGGGCAGGGGGTTACTGGCTACACCTTC. Translation gives CASSPREGQGVTGYTF.

This chain uses TRBV9 with TRBJ2-1; TRBD1 matches at 8 bases. The V gene end was trimmed by 5 bases and the J gene end by 2 bases; junction bases not matched to a gene: 6. This CDR3 spans 15 amino acids. Germline-derived CDR1 and CDR2 are SGDLS and YYNGEE. CDR3 in DNA: TGTGCCAGCAGGGTCGGGACAGGTCCCTACAATGAGCAGTTCTTC. Its translation: CASRVGTGPYNEQFF.

The chain combines TRBV5-1 with TRBJ1-1; D perhaps matches TRBD1 (5 bases). The germline V gene encodes CDR1 SGHRS and CDR2 YFSETQ. The CDR3 is 14 residues long. V shed 5 bases and J shed 8 bases, with 19 bases lying between them. CDR3 sequence: CASRTQASATEAFF. CDR3 DNA sequence: TGCGCCAGCAGGACACAGGCGAGCGCCACCGAAGCTTTCTTT.

This clone has more than one count but fewer than ten. CDR3 DNA: TGTGCCATCAGGGGGCGAGGCATGAACACTGAAGCTTTCTTT. Protein product: CAIRGRGMNTEAFF. J is TRBJ1-1 and V is TRBV10-3; perhaps TRBD1 as D (5 bases). The CDR3 is made up of 14 amino acids. In germline, CDR1 is ENHRY, CDR2 SYGVKD. Trimming stripped 6 bases from V and 0 bases from J, with 11 bases between.

The chain combines TRBV9 with TRBJ1-4, with no clear D. There are 15 residues in the CDR3. Per the germline V gene, CDR1 is SGDLS and CDR2 is YYNGEE. V was trimmed by 4 bases and J by 4 bases, leaving 14 bases between them. The CDR3 here is CASSSAGMYNEKLFF. CDR3 bases: TGTGCCAGCAGCAGCGCCGGGATGTATAATGAAAAACTGTTTTTT.

In its sample, this clone was seen a few times. The J gene is TRBJ1-5, the V gene TRBV19, with TRBD1 as a possible D gene (5 bases). Germline CDR1 LNHDA, CDR2 SQIVND (reference sequence). Trimming shortened V by 6 bases and J by 6 bases, and 24 bases separated the two germline ends. The CDR3 runs to 17 residues. The CDR3 region has the DNA TGTGCCAGTAGAACCTTCCCGGGACCGCTCTCCCCTCAGCCCCAGCATTTT. Translation gives CASRTFPGPLSPQPQHF.

This chain joins TRBV13 and TRBJ1-1, with D unresolved. The CDR3 has 13 amino acids. Germline loops: CDR1 PRHDT, CDR2 FYEKMQ (reference sequence). Trimming took off 1 base at V and 5 bases at J, with 8 bases between the two ends. This CDR3 is CASSLVGRTEAFF. DNA for the CDR3: TGTGCCAGCAGCTTAGTGGGGAGAACTGAAGCTTTCTTT.

V gene TRBV5-1 combines with J gene TRBJ2-2; D may be TRBD1 or TRBD2 (6 bases each). V dropped 1 base and J dropped 1 base, with 11 bases sitting between them. The CDR3 contains 16 residues. In germline, CDR1 is SGHRS, CDR2 YFSETQ. CDR3 residues: CASSLYGGQNTGELFF. CDR3 DNA: TGCGCCAGCAGCTTGTACGGGGGCCAGAACACCGGGGAGCTGTTTTTT.

The V gene is TRBV9, the J gene TRBJ2-3, with 8 bases fitting TRBD2. This CDR3 is built from 14 residues. J was trimmed by 2 bases and V by 4 bases; bases with no gene match: 3. Per germline, CDR1 SGDLS and CDR2 YYNGEE. The CDR3 bases are TGTGCCAGCAGCTCCGGGGGGGACACAGATACGCAGTATTTT. It yields the protein CASSSGGDTDTQYF.